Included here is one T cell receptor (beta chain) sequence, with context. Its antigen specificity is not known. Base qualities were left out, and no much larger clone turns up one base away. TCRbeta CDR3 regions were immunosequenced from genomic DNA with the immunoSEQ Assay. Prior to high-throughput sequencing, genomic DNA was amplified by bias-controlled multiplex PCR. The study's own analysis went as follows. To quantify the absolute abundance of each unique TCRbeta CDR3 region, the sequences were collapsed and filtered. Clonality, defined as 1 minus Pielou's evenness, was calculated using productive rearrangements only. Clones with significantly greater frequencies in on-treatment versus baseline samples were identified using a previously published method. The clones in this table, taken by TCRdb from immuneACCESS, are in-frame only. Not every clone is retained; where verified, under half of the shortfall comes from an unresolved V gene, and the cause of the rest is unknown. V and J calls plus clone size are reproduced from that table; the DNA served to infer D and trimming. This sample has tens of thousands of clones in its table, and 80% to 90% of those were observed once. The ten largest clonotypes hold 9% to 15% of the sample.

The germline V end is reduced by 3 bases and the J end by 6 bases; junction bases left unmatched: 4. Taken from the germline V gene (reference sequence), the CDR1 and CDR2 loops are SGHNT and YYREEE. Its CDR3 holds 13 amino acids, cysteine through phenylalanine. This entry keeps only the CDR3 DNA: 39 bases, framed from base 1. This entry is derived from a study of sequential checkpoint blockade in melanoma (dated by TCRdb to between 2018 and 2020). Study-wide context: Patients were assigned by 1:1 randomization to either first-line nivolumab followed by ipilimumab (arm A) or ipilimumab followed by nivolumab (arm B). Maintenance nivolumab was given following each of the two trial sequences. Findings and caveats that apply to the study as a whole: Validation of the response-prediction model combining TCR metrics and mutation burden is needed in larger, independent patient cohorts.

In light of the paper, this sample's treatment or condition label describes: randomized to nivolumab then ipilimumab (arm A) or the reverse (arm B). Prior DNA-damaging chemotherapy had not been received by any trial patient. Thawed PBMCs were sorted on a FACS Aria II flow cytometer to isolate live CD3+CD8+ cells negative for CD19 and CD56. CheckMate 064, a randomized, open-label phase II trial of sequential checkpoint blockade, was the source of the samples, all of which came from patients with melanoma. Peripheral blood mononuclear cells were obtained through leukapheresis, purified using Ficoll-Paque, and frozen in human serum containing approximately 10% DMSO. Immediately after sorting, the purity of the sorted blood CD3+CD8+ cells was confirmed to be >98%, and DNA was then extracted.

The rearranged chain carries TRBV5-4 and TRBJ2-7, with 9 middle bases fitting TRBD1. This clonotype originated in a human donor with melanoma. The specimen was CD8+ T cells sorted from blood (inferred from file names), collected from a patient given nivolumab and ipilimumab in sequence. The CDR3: CASSYRGRGEQYF. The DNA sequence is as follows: TGTGCCAGCAGCTACAGGGGGCGCGGCGAGCAGTACTTC. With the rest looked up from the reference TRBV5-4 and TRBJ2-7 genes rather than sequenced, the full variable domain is ETGVTQSPTHLIKTRGQQVTLRCSSQSGHNTVSWYQQALGQGPQFIFQYYREEENGRGNFPPRFSGLQFPNYSSELNVNALELDDSALYLCASSYRGRGEQYFGPGTRLTVT.